This entry is about one T cell receptor beta chain. Its antigen remains unidentified. This sample is drawn from a study of healthy donors' naive CD4 and CD8 T cells. General study findings and limits: Bias from naive T cell homeostatic proliferation was not addressed.

A linear amplification protocol produced the TCR libraries from approximately 460 ng of total RNA. TCRdb called the reads again in MiXCR, with one record for every CDR3 protein. The sample consists of around 200,000 distinct CDR3 sequences, around 74% of them appearing once. CDR1 is SGHKS and CDR2 is YYEKEE in the germline V gene (reference sequence). The CDR3 sequence is 17 residues long. The ends lost 3 bases at V and 1 base at J; junction bases unmatched: 12. The sample was naive CD4+ and CD8+ T cells sorted from blood, pooled from several donors. The sequence was collected from a pool of human donors in good health; the sample pools cells from several healthy donors. The V gene is TRBV5-5, the J gene TRBJ1-2, with 7 bases matching TRBD1. The CDR3 DNA reads TGTGCCAGCAGCTATGAACCCGGGACAGTAGATAACTATGGCTACACCTTC. This codes for CASSYEPGTVDNYGYTF.